This T cell receptor beta chain originates from a study of blood T cell repertoires in COVID-19. Across the study: PBMCs, B-cell-depleted T cells, or T cells provided the cDNA or gDNA that made up the material.

Germline-derived CDR1 and CDR2 are LNHDA and SQIVND (reference sequence). Trimming took off 5 bases at V and 9 bases at J, with 20 bases between the two ends. This CDR3 comprises 15 residues. Assay used: immunoSEQ multiplex PCR; TCRdb lists only in-frame clones, some missing. The sample holds 200,000 to 300,000 clones, 86% seen once. The sample comprised PBMCs or T cells enriched from blood (not recorded which). This TCR derives from a woman aged 45-65 years who had recovered from COVID-19. This chain uses TRBV19 with TRBJ2-1, with D possibly being TRBD2 (7 bases). The CDR3 region has the DNA TGTGCCAGTAGTGTCCGGGGGGCCAGTTCGGCTGAGCAGTTCTTC. Protein product: CASSVRGASSAEQFF.